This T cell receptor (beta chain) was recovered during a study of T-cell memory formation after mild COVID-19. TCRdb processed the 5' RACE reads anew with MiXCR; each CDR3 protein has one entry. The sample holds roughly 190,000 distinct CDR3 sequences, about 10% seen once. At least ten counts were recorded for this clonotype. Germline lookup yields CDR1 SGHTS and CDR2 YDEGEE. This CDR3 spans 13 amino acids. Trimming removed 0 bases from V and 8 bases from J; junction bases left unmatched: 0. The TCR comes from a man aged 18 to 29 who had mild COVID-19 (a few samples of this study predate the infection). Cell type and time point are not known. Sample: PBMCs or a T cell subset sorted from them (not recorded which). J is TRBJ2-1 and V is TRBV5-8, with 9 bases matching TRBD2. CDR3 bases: TGTGCCAGCAGCTTGGTAGCGGGGGATGAGCAGTTCTTC. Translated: CASSLVAGDEQFF.